A single TCR beta chain is shown here with its context. Researchers ran the assay at a deep level. TCRdb's copy holds only in-frame clones and misses some; the assay was immunoSEQ multiplex PCR. The repertoire holds about 1,500,000 clones, with more than 95% as singletons. This sample was taken from a study of shared clonotypes between healthy human individuals. Study information: Donors were a couple of women and a few men aged 18 to 49.

Material for sequencing was naive CD4+ T cells sorted from blood. Noted subset: CD45RA+ positively selected. This TCR derives from a man younger than 40 in good health.

The CDR3 region has the DNA TGTGCCAGCTCTCGTTCTGGGGACGAGCAGTACTTC. Encoded protein: CASSRSGDEQYF. The chain is built from TRBV18 and TRBJ2-7; no firm D call. The V gene lost 6 bases and the J gene lost 5 bases, with 11 bases spanning the gap. CDR1 KGHSH and CDR2 LQKENI come from the germline V gene. CDR3 size: 12 residues.